The 24 T cell receptor beta chains reported below all come from one sample, sequenced in a study of T-cell memory formation after mild COVID-19. TCRdb itself ran the 5' RACE reads through MiXCR, one entry per CDR3 protein. The sample has around 530,000 distinct CDR3 sequences; 20% to 25% are singletons. The sample comprised PBMCs or a T cell subset sorted from them (not recorded which). The receptors originated from an adult woman who had mild COVID-19 (a few samples of this study predate the infection). Cell type and time point are not known.

The CDR3 DNA is TGTGCCATCAGCGAGGGGCCGGCAGGGGGGACTAATGAAAAACTGTTTTTT. It encodes CAISEGPAGGTNEKLFF. V usage is TRBV10-3 and J usage is TRBJ1-4, with 7 positions matching TRBD1. Germline assignment: CDR1 ENHRY and CDR2 SYGVKD. This CDR3 region has 17 residues. V shed 6 bases and J 2 bases; nucleotides not matched to a gene: 12.

This clonotype was counted at least ten times. The chain recombines TRBV7-3 with TRBJ2-2; 9 nucleotides line up with TRBD1. Germline CDR1 is SGHTA and CDR2 is FQGTGA. The CDR3 runs 17 residues. Trimming at V came to 1 base and at J to 2 bases, leaving 5 bases not matched to a gene. The CDR3 loop is CASSLRWGQGNTGELFF. DNA for the CDR3: TGTGCCAGCAGCTTAAGATGGGGACAGGGAAACACCGGGGAGCTGTTTTTT.

This clonotype appeared a few times. The CDR3 coding sequence is TGCGCCAGCAGCTTGACAGACAGGGGCGGCGAGCAGTACTTC. As protein: CASSLTDRGGEQYF. V is TRBV5-1 and J is TRBJ2-7, with TRBD1 identical over 8 bases. Looked up from germline, CDR1 is SGHRS and CDR2 is YFSETQ. There are 14 residues in the CDR3. The V gene end was trimmed by 1 base and the J gene end by 6 bases; junction bases not matched to a gene: 6.

This clonotype came up a few times. The chain joins TRBV6-5 to TRBJ2-7; D is unclear. Germline V gene lookup returns CDR1 MNHEY and CDR2 SVGAGI. The CDR3 is made up of 15 amino acids. The V end lost 2 bases, the J end lost 2 bases, and 13 bases lay between the germline ends. In DNA form, the CDR3 reads TGTGCCAGCAGTTACGAACTTGCTGGGGCCTACGAGCAGTACTTC. Translating gives CASSYELAGAYEQYF.

This clonotype was seen more than once but under ten times. The chain recombines TRBV6-5 with TRBJ1-1; D might be TRBD1 (5 bases). Deletions cut 0 bases from V and 0 bases from J, with 11 bases between. Germline V CDR1 and CDR2: MNHEY, SVGAGI. The CDR3 sequence is 16 residues long. CDR3 loop: CASSYSGGSLNTEAFF. The CDR3 region has the DNA TGTGCCAGCAGTTACTCGGGGGGGAGCCTGAACACTGAAGCTTTCTTT.

The chain links TRBV7-2 to TRBJ1-1; D is ambiguous. The CDR3 has 14 amino acids. In germline, CDR1 is SGHTA, CDR2 FQGNSA. Trimming left V 6 bases short and J 0 bases short, with 11 bases between. The CDR3 sequence is CASRTAAVNTEAFF. CDR3 sequence (DNA): TGTGCCAGCAGAACCGCCGCCGTGAACACTGAAGCTTTCTTT.

This clonotype was found a few times. This chain links TRBV29-1 with TRBJ2-4; D perhaps matches TRBD2 (5 bases). CDR1 and CDR2 (germline): SQVTM, ANQGSEA. Trimming removed 4 bases at V and 9 bases at J, with 10 bases between. This CDR3 is 11 amino acids long. The CDR3, as DNA: TGCAGCGTTGGATCAGAGGGCATTCAGTACTTC. This encodes CSVGSEGIQYF.

This chain uses TRBV12-3 or TRBV12-4 with TRBJ2-1, with TRBD1 identical over 7 bases. Trimming removed 7 bases from V and 9 bases from J; junction bases left unmatched: 6. This CDR3 is 12 amino acids long. The CDR3 DNA is TGTGCCAGCATCCGGGACAGCGCTGAGCAGTTCTTC. Its translation is CASIRDSAEQFF.

This clonotype has just a few counts. The chain combines TRBV4-1 with TRBJ1-4; D not resolved. Germline assignment: CDR1 MGHRA and CDR2 YSYEKL. The CDR3 covers 14 residues. V was shortened by 0 bases and J by 7 bases, with 9 bases between the two germline ends. The CDR3 region has the DNA TGCGCCAGCAGCCAAGATAGCGGGAGTGAAAAACTGTTTTTT. It encodes CASSQDSGSEKLFF.

The chain combines TRBV20-1 with TRBJ2-3, with 9 bases that match TRBD1. V gave up 5 bases and J gave up 2 bases; unmatched junction bases: 5. The length of the CDR3 is 14 residues. Germline V CDR1 and CDR2: DFQATT, SNEGSKA (reference sequence). CDR3: CSAPGQGITDTQYF. CDR3 DNA sequence: TGCAGTGCTCCCGGACAGGGGATCACAGATACGCAGTATTTT.

This clonotype has more than one count but fewer than ten. This chain connects TRBV6-4 to TRBJ1-2; possible D gene TRBD1, 5 bases. Germline V CDR1 and CDR2: MRHNA, SNTAGT. The CDR3 runs 15 residues. V lost 2 bases to trimming and J lost 13 bases, with 23 bases between them. In DNA, the CDR3 is TGTGCCAGCAGTGACCTGGATAGTTGGGACCCAAGCCTCACCTTC. Protein product: CASSDLDSWDPSLTF.

The chain joins TRBV18 to TRBJ2-7; the D is unclear. The CDR3 consists of 14 residues. Germline CDR1 and CDR2: KGHSH and LQKENI. Trimming left V 2 bases short and J 2 bases short, with 10 bases between. CDR3 sequence (DNA): TGTGCCAGCTCACCAATGGGCAGTGCCTACGAGCAGTACTTC. Amino acids: CASSPMGSAYEQYF.

The chain employs TRBV20-1 and TRBJ1-2; TRBD1 agrees at 8 bases. The V segment lost 4 bases and the J segment 0 bases; nucleotides outside the gene matches: 1. The CDR3 runs to 13 residues. CDR1 and CDR2 (germline): DFQATT, SNEGSKA (reference sequence). The CDR3 DNA is TGCAGTGCTATGACAGGGGCTAACTATGGCTACACCTTC. Its protein is CSAMTGANYGYTF.

There are a few counts of this clonotype. The genes are TRBV20-1 and TRBJ2-1; 8 nucleotides match TRBD1. V was pared by 1 base and J by 9 bases, with 8 bases of the junction left unmatched. The CDR3 sequence is 14 residues long. Germline loops: CDR1 DFQATT, CDR2 SNEGSKA (reference sequence). CDR3 sequence (DNA): TGCAGTGCTAGAGGGCAGGGGGCGCTGGGTGAGCAGTTCTTC. Amino acid sequence: CSARGQGALGEQFF.

This chain links TRBV18 with TRBJ2-3; 11 bases are a match to TRBD2. The CDR3 sequence is 18 residues long. The germline V gene encodes CDR1 KGHSH and CDR2 LQKENI. The trim removed 1 base at V and 6 bases at J, leaving 12 bases unmatched. CDR3 sequence: CASSPRPPLAGEMDTQYF. The CDR3 DNA follows: TGTGCCAGCTCACCACGGCCCCCACTAGCGGGAGAGATGGATACGCAGTATTTT.

The rearrangement joins TRBV7-6 to TRBJ2-7; D is uncertain. V lost 5 bases and J 0 bases, leaving 14 bases between the germline ends. This CDR3 is 15 amino acids long. CDR1 and CDR2 (germline): SGHVS, FNYEAQ. Here the CDR3 DNA reads TGTGCCAGCAGCCCTAATGTATGGAGCTCCTACGAGCAGTACTTC. It translates to CASSPNVWSSYEQYF. Together with reference TRBV7-6 and TRBJ2-7, the CDR3 gives the full variable domain: GAGVSQSPRYKVTKRGQDVALRCDPISGHVSLYWYRQALGQGPEFLTYFNYEAQQDKSGLPNDRFSAERPEGSISTLTIQRTEQRDSAMYRCASSPNVWSSYEQYFGPGTRLTVT.

The rearrangement links TRBV5-1 to TRBJ2-7, with D tentatively TRBD2 (7 bases). The CDR3 runs to 16 residues. Trimming took off 0 bases at V and 3 bases at J, with 16 bases between the two ends. The germline CDR1 and CDR2 sequences are SGHRS and YFSETQ. CDR3 sequence (DNA): TGCGCCAGCAGCTTGGAGGGGGGGCTAGGCGGCTACGAGCAGTACTTC. Protein: CASSLEGGLGGYEQYF.

The rearrangement joins TRBV29-1 to TRBJ1-1; possibly TRBD1 for D (5 bases). The V end lost 4 bases, the J end lost 4 bases, and 10 bases lay between the germline ends. The V gene's germline CDR1 is SQVTM and CDR2 ANQGSEA. This CDR3 has 12 amino acids. This CDR3 reads CSVAGSATEAFF. CDR3 DNA: TGCAGCGTTGCAGGGTCTGCCACTGAAGCTTTCTTT. Full variable domain (missing parts from reference TRBV29-1 and TRBJ1-1): SAVISQKPSRDICQRGTSLTIQCQVDSQVTMMFWYRQQPGQSLTLIATANQGSEATYESGFVIDKFPISRPNLTFSTLTVSNMSPEDSSIYLCSVAGSATEAFFGQGTRLTVV.

This clonotype has a handful of counts. The chain uses TRBV4-3 and TRBJ1-2, with D possibly being TRBD1 (5 bases). CDR3 length equals 14 residues. Per the germline V gene, CDR1 is LGHNA and CDR2 is YSLEER. V was clipped by 5 bases and J by 5 bases, with 15 bases between them. The CDR3 nucleotides read TGCGCCAGCAGCAGTTCTGTTGGGGGGTATGGCTACACCTTC. Translation gives CASSSSVGGYGYTF.

This clonotype was seen a few times. The chain has TRBV15 and TRBJ2-1, with 7 nucleotides matching TRBD2. Germline V gene sequence: CDR1 LNHNV, CDR2 YYDKDF (reference sequence). Trimming cost V 0 bases and J 4 bases; bases outside gene matches: 3. This CDR3 region has 15 residues. The CDR3 bases are TGTGCCACCAGCAGAGATGGCGGGGGTTACAATGAGCAGTTCTTC. It translates to CATSRDGGGYNEQFF.

In its sample, this clonotype was seen a few times. J is TRBJ2-3 and V is TRBV5-4; 9 nucleotides line up with TRBD2. The ends lost 3 bases at V and 4 bases at J; junction bases unmatched: 6. Germline CDR1 and CDR2: SGHNT and YYREEE (reference sequence). The CDR3 covers 15 residues. CDR3 in DNA: TGTGCCAGCAGCTCTAGCGGGACAAGGGCAGATACGCAGTATTTT. Its protein product is CASSSSGTRADTQYF.

V usage is TRBV11-1 and J usage is TRBJ1-2; D not resolved. The V end lost 5 bases, the J end lost 8 bases, and 15 bases lay between the germline ends. The germline V gene has CDR1 SGHAT and CDR2 FQDESV (reference sequence). The CDR3 has 13 amino acids. The CDR3 DNA sequence: TGTGCCAGCAGCGCACCGGCCCTTAGAGGCTACACCTTC. It translates to CASSAPALRGYTF.

The count of this clonotype is one. The chain links TRBV15 to TRBJ1-6; D is undetermined. CDR1 and CDR2 (germline): LNHNV, YYDKDF (reference sequence). V was cut by 1 base and J by 2 bases, with 6 bases left in between. This CDR3 is 15 amino acids long. For the CDR3, the DNA is TGTGCCACCAGCAGAGTCGAACCCTATAATTCACCCCTCCACTTT. It specifies CATSRVEPYNSPLHF.

In this sample, this clonotype turned up a few times. The rearrangement links TRBV7-6 to TRBJ1-2; 9 nucleotides agree with TRBD1. Germline V gene data show CDR1 as SGHVS and CDR2 as FNYEAQ. Trimming removed 3 bases from V and 4 bases from J; junction bases left unmatched: 6. CDR3 size: 15 residues. The CDR3 DNA reads as TGTGCCAGCAGCTTCGGGGGACAGGGCCGCTATGGCTACACCTTC. The encoded protein is CASSFGGQGRYGYTF.